The 15 T cell receptor beta chains given below trace back to one sample, sequenced in a study of T cells in Graves' hyperthyroidism and ophthalmopathy. Amplification of TCR beta CDR3 regions used RNA as the template. First-round RT-PCR targeting the TCR CDR3 was performed with the HTBI primer set. TCRdb fed the multiplex PCR reads into MiXCR, producing one record per CDR3 protein. The table includes about 570,000 distinct CDR3 sequences, 40% to 55% detected once. The sequenced sample consisted of peripheral blood or thyroid tissue (not recorded which). These receptors were taken from an adult woman with Graves' disease, either hyperthyroidism or ophthalmopathy (not recorded which).

The gene calls are TRBV28 and TRBJ1-1; TRBD1 is a possible D gene (5 bases). Germline CDR1 and CDR2: MDHEN and SYDVKM. V gave up 5 bases and J gave up 1 base, with 17 bases separating them. The CDR3 loop spans 16 amino acids. CDR3 nucleotides: TGTGCCAGCAGTCCGCCCTTAGGAGGGGAGAACACTGAAGCTTTCTTT. Protein: CASSPPLGGENTEAFF.

V is TRBV5-1 and J is TRBJ1-5; 8 bases are a match to TRBD1. This CDR3 contains 17 residues. V shed 6 bases, J shed 2 bases, and the junction held 13 bases outside the gene matches. Germline lookup yields CDR1 SGHRS and CDR2 YFSETQ. CDR3 sequence: CASTQTGDVTGNQPQHF. CDR3 coding DNA: TGCGCCAGCACCCAGACAGGGGATGTCACTGGCAATCAGCCCCAGCATTTT.

This clonotype was counted at least ten times. This sequence joins TRBV3-1 and TRBJ2-7; 7 nucleotides agree with TRBD2. The V gene's germline CDR1 is LGHDT and CDR2 YNNKEL (reference sequence). The CDR3 consists of 15 residues. J lost 4 bases, V lost 0 bases, and 6 bases had no gene match. This CDR3 is CASSQDRRERYEQYF. CDR3 DNA: TGTGCCAGCAGCCAAGATAGGCGGGAGCGATACGAGCAGTACTTC.

The V call is TRBV29-1, the J call TRBJ2-1; D is unclear. CDR3 length: 16 amino acids. The V end was cut by 0 bases, the J end by 0 bases, with 12 bases between. In germline, CDR1 is SQVTM, CDR2 ANQGSEA. In DNA form, the CDR3 reads TGCAGCGTTGAAGAGTTGGACCGTAGCTCCTACAATGAGCAGTTCTTC. Encoded protein: CSVEELDRSSYNEQFF.

The V and J genes are TRBV19 and TRBJ1-2; 10 bases line up with TRBD1. V lost 7 bases, J lost 8 bases, and 4 bases stayed unmatched. The CDR3 spans 12 residues. Germline CDR1 LNHDA, CDR2 SQIVND (reference sequence). For the CDR3, the DNA is TGTGCCAGTATGACAGGGGGCGCCGGCTACACCTTC. Its translation is CASMTGGAGYTF.

The sample holds many counts of this clonotype. The chain recombines TRBV9 with TRBJ1-4; 8 nucleotides match TRBD1. Germline CDR1 SGDLS, CDR2 YYNGEE. Trimming at V came to 2 bases and at J to 4 bases, leaving 7 bases not matched to a gene. The CDR3 runs 16 residues. The DNA for the CDR3 is TGTGCCAGCAGCGTTAGCTGGGACAGGAATAATGAAAAACTGTTTTTT. It specifies CASSVSWDRNNEKLFF.

This clonotype was recorded at least ten times. The gene calls are TRBV25-1 and TRBJ1-2; the match to TRBD1 covers 7 bases. The CDR3 totals 12 residues. Germline CDR1 reads MGHDK; CDR2 reads SYGVNS. V lost 4 bases and J lost 6; bases outside the gene matches: 2. The CDR3 loop is CASSAGGHGYTF. DNA of the CDR3: TGTGCCAGCAGTGCAGGGGGTCATGGCTACACCTTC.

V usage is TRBV29-1 and J usage is TRBJ1-5; D may be TRBD1 (5 bases). This CDR3 contains 12 residues. Trimming removed 7 bases from V and 3 bases from J, with 10 bases in between. Germline loops: CDR1 SQVTM, CDR2 ANQGSEA. As DNA, the CDR3 is TGCAGCGCCGGACAAACCAATCAGCCCCAGCATTTT. Its translation: CSAGQTNQPQHF.

This clonotype was seen once. The chain couples TRBV7-9 to TRBJ1-2; 9 bases match TRBD1. Germline-derived CDR1 and CDR2 are SEHNR and FQNEAQ (reference sequence). The ends lost 6 bases at V and 5 bases at J; junction bases unmatched: 16. The CDR3 totals 17 residues. CDR3 in DNA: TGTGCCAGCAGTTCACTGAGCCGGGACAGGGTGTGGTATGGCTACACCTTC. Residues: CASSSLSRDRVWYGYTF.

The V call is TRBV7-2, the J call TRBJ2-6; D might be TRBD1 (5 bases). V lost 2 bases and J 0 bases, leaving 8 bases between the germline ends. Per germline, CDR1 SGHTA and CDR2 FQGNSA. The CDR3 spans 16 residues. CDR3 coding DNA: TGTGCCAGCAGCTTACGTACAGGCTCTGGGGCCAACGTCCTGACTTTC. Translating it yields CASSLRTGSGANVLTF.

This chain's CDR3 is CASSSGGTGGNYGYTF. The DNA of the CDR3 is TGTGCCAGCAGCTCCGGCGGGACAGGGGGTAACTATGGCTACACCTTC. The chain uses TRBV5-4 and TRBJ1-2, with TRBD1 identical over 11 bases. This CDR3 region has 16 residues. J lost 1 base, V lost 3 bases, and 5 bases had no gene match. Germline V gene lookup returns CDR1 SGHNT and CDR2 YYREEE (reference sequence).

The rearrangement links TRBV10-3 to TRBJ2-5; D is possibly TRBD1 (6 bases). The CDR3 runs 14 residues. In germline, CDR1 is ENHRY, CDR2 SYGVKD. The V gene lost 2 bases and the J gene lost 5 bases, with 12 bases spanning the gap. DNA for the CDR3: TGTGCCATCAGTGAGCAACAGGGCTGGGAGACCCAGTACTTC. This sequence encodes CAISEQQGWETQYF.

This clonotype was found a few times. The gene calls are TRBV7-2 and TRBJ2-5, with TRBD1 as a possible D gene (6 bases). Per germline, CDR1 SGHTA and CDR2 FQGNSA. The CDR3 sequence is 17 residues long. Between the trimmed V and J ends, which lost 6 bases and 0 bases, there was a span of 20 bases. CDR3 protein: CASSLDDRPRDQETQYF. In DNA, the CDR3 is TGTGCCAGCAGTTTGGACGACAGGCCAAGGGACCAAGAGACCCAGTACTTC.

This clonotype has at least ten counts. CDR3 nucleotide sequence: TGTGCCAGCAGCCAAGGGACACAAAACACTGAAGCTTTCTTT. Its translation is CASSQGTQNTEAFF. The chain has TRBV3-1 and TRBJ1-1; perhaps TRBD1 as D (5 bases). V gave up 1 base and J gave up 2 bases, with 8 bases separating them. CDR3 length: 14 amino acids. Germline lookup yields CDR1 LGHDT and CDR2 YNNKEL (reference sequence).

This clonotype was recorded at least ten times. This sequence joins TRBV2 and TRBJ2-2, with 10 bases matching TRBD2. V lost 1 base, J lost 1 base, and 9 bases stayed unmatched. Germline values: CDR1 SNHLY, CDR2 FYNNEI. The CDR3 contains 19 residues. The DNA of the CDR3 is TGTGCCAGCAGTGAAGGTAGTCTAGCGGGAGCATGGAACACCGGGGAGCTGTTTTTT. This encodes CASSEGSLAGAWNTGELFF.